Following are 12 T cell receptor beta chains from one sample sequenced in a study of OX40 agonist ivuxolimab in advanced cancers. The table came from immunoSEQ multiplex PCR; TCRdb's copy has only in-frame clones and leaves some out. The sample lists tens of thousands of clones, over 70% occurring once. The sequencing used CD4+ or CD8+ T cells sorted from blood, collected in a trial of the OX40 agonist ivuxolimab. Receptor source: an adult with an advanced solid tumor such as melanoma, head and neck, liver or kidney cancer.

Turning to this clone: This is likely a read error, given that the CDR3 carries no conserved phenylalanine or tryptophan at its end. The chain uses TRBV5-1 and TRBJ1-2; no clear D gene. Germline V gene sequence: CDR1 SGHRS, CDR2 YFSETQ. The CDR3 covers 13 residues. V lost 1 base to trimming and J lost 6 bases, with 10 bases between them. CDR3 amino acids: CASSLTGADGYTL. CDR3 nucleotides: TGCGCCAGCAGCTTGACCGGAGCGGATGGCTACACCCTC.

V gene TRBV18 combines with J gene TRBJ2-7; D call uncertain. The V end lost 1 base, the J end lost 7 bases, and 14 bases lay between the germline ends. This CDR3 comprises 14 residues. In germline, CDR1 is KGHSH, CDR2 LQKENI. This CDR3 is CASSPRAPSWEQYF. CDR3 DNA: TGTGCCAGCTCACCACGGGCCCCTTCGTGGGAGCAGTACTTC.

As to this clone: Other DNA variants within this sample encode the same CDR3. The V and J genes are TRBV11-2 and TRBJ1-5; D remains ambiguous. Trimming stripped 1 base from V and 7 bases from J, with 8 bases between. Per the germline V gene, CDR1 is SGHAT and CDR2 is FQNNGV. This CDR3 has 13 amino acids. CDR3 coding DNA: TGTGCCAGCAGCTTAGGCGGGTACCAGCCCCAGCATTTT. Amino acids: CASSLGGYQPQHF. Combining the CDR3 with reference TRBV11-2 and TRBJ1-5 gives the whole variable domain EAGVAQSPRYKIIEKRQSVAFWCNPISGHATLYWYQQILGQGPKLLIQFQNNGVVDDSQLPKDRFSAERLKGVDSTLKIQPAKLEDSAVYLCASSLGGYQPQHFGDGTRLSIL.

This chain connects TRBV4-3 to TRBJ1-1; possibly TRBD1 for D (5 bases). The ends were cut back, 4 bases at V and 4 bases at J, with 13 bases in the middle. The germline V gene has CDR1 LGHNA and CDR2 YSLEER. The CDR3 length is 14 residues. CDR3 residues: CASSRGGVGTEAFF. In DNA, the CDR3 is TGCGCCAGCAGCCGTGGAGGGGTGGGCACTGAAGCTTTCTTT.

The rearrangement links TRBV6-1 to TRBJ1-2; D gene unclear. CDR3 length: 12 amino acids. Trimming stripped 0 bases from V and 5 bases from J, with 4 bases between. Germline assignment: CDR1 MNHNS and CDR2 SASEGT. CDR3 sequence reads: CASSEALYGYTF. The CDR3 region has the DNA TGTGCCAGCAGTGAAGCGCTTTATGGCTACACCTTC.

This chain connects TRBV4-1 to TRBJ2-2; the D call may be TRBD1 or TRBD2 (5 bases each). There are 17 residues in the CDR3. The ends were cut back, 1 base at V and 4 bases at J, with 16 bases in the middle. CDR1 is MGHRA and CDR2 is YSYEKL in the germline V gene. CDR3 nucleotide sequence: TGCGCCAGCAGCCAAGTCCAATGGGGCGGGCGCACCGGGGAGCTGTTTTTT. It specifies CASSQVQWGGRTGELFF.

This clone appeared a few times. The chain couples TRBV18 to TRBJ1-2; D is unclear. The germline CDR1 and CDR2 sequences are KGHSH and LQKENI. With 2 bases removed from V and 7 bases from J, the gap between germline ends came to 14 bases. The CDR3 length is 14 residues. CDR3 DNA sequence: TGTGCCAGCTCACCAACTGGAGACGAAATTGGCTACACCTTC. Translating gives CASSPTGDEIGYTF.

The V and J genes are TRBV5-4 and TRBJ1-2, with 9 bases fitting TRBD1. The CDR3 length is 14 residues. V was pared by 2 bases and J by 3 bases, with 2 bases of the junction left unmatched. Per the germline V gene, CDR1 is SGHNT and CDR2 is YYREEE (reference sequence). The CDR3 DNA follows: TGTGCCAGCAGCTTTCGGGACAGGGACTATGGCTACACCTTC. Translating gives CASSFRDRDYGYTF. Supplemented by reference TRBV5-4 and TRBJ1-2, the full variable domain reads ETGVTQSPTHLIKTRGQQVTLRCSSQSGHNTVSWYQQALGQGPQFIFQYYREEENGRGNFPPRFSGLQFPNYSSELNVNALELDDSALYLCASSFRDRDYGYTFGSGTRLTVV.

This clone was detected a few times. This sequence joins TRBV5-4 and TRBJ1-2, with D maybe TRBD1 (6 bases). In germline, CDR1 is SGHNT, CDR2 YYREEE (reference sequence). The CDR3 length is 13 residues. Trimming cost V 1 base and J 8 bases, with 12 bases left between them. The chain's CDR3 is CASSLMGARGYTF. CDR3 bases: TGTGCCAGCAGCTTGATGGGGGCGAGGGGCTACACCTTC.

This chain uses TRBV5-1 with TRBJ2-5, with a weak D call TRBD1 (5 bases). The CDR3 length is 15 residues. Germline-derived CDR1 and CDR2 are SGHRS and YFSETQ. V was clipped by 3 bases and J by 5 bases, with 17 bases between them. The CDR3, as DNA: TGCGCCAGCAGCTCCGATGGGTCAGGGTGGGAGACCCAGTACTTC. As protein: CASSSDGSGWETQYF.

J is TRBJ1-2 and V is TRBV7-9; 9 bases match TRBD1. J was trimmed by 3 bases and V by 5 bases; bases with no gene match: 4. Looked up from germline, CDR1 is SEHNR and CDR2 is FQNEAQ (reference sequence). CDR3 length equals 14 residues. The CDR3 coding sequence is TGTGCCAGCAGCCCCAGGACAGGGGACTATGGCTACACCTTC. Translating it yields CASSPRTGDYGYTF. The complete variable domain, with remaining parts taken from reference TRBV7-9 and TRBJ1-2, reads DTGVSQNPRHKITKRGQNVTFRCDPISEHNRLYWYRQTLGQGPEFLTYFQNEAQLEKSRLLSDRFSAERPKGSFSTLEIQRTEQGDSAMYLCASSPRTGDYGYTFGSGTRLTVV.

The chain joins TRBV5-1 to TRBJ2-7; D is unresolved. In germline, CDR1 is SGHRS, CDR2 YFSETQ. Trimming shortened V by 2 bases and J by 2 bases, and 11 bases separated the two germline ends. This CDR3 contains 14 residues. The CDR3: CASSFDGLPYEQYF. The CDR3 nucleotides are TGCGCCAGCAGCTTCGATGGGTTGCCCTACGAGCAGTACTTC.